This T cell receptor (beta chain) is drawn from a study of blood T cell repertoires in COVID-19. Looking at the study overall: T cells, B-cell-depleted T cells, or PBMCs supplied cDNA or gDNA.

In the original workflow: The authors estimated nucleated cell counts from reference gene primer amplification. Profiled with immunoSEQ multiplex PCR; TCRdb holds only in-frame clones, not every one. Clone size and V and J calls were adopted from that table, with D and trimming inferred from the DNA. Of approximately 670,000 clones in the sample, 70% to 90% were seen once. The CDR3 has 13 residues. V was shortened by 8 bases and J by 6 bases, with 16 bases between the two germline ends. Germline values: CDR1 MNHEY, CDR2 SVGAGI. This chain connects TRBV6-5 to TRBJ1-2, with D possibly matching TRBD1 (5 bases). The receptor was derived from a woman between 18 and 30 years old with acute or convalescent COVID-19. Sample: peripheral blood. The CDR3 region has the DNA TGTGCCAGCCGGAAAGGAGGGGCTCATGGCTACACCTTC. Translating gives CASRKGGAHGYTF.